This T cell receptor beta chain was identified in a study of T-cell reconstitution after alpha-beta-depleted transplantation in children. The TCRbeta library was prepared with unique molecular identifiers. MiXCR was run by TCRdb on the PCR reads, yielding one entry per CDR3 protein. The table lists approximately 270,000 distinct CDR3 sequences, over 8% of them singletons. The CDR3 is made up of 15 amino acids. Germline V gene lookup returns CDR1 LGHNA and CDR2 YNFKEQ. V dropped 0 bases and J dropped 8 bases, with 14 bases sitting between them. This TCR came from a human donor who donated a stem cell graft to a child with SCID. This chain joins TRBV4-2 and TRBJ2-1, with D unclear. The sequences come from PBMCs from the stem cell graft donor, collected from the stem cell graft. CDR3 coding DNA: TGTGCCAGCAGCCAAGAACCTACGGCGTTTCATGAGCAGTTCTTC. This encodes CASSQEPTAFHEQFF.